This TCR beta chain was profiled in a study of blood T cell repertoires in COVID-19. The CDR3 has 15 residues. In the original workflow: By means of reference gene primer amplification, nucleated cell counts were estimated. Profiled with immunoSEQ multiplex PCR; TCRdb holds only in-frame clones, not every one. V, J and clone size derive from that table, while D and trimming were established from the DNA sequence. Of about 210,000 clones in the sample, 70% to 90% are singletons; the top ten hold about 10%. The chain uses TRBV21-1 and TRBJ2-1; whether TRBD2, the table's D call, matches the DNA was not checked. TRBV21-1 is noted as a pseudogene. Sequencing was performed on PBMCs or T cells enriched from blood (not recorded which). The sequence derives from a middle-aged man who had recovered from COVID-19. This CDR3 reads CASSIGGGYYNEQFF. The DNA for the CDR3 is TGTGCCAGCAGCATAGGGGGGGGATACTACAATGAGCAGTTCTTC.